This is a list of T cell receptor beta chains from one sample in a study of blood T cell repertoires in COVID-19. Sequencing was performed with immunoSEQ multiplex PCR; in TCRdb, only in-frame clones are kept and a portion is missing. Here the sample spans 200,000 to 250,000 clones, 70% to 90% being singletons. Source material: peripheral blood. Source of these receptors: an older woman with active or convalescent COVID-19. The CDR3 runs from the conserved cysteine through the conserved F or W. D genes are given only for firm matches. The size of a clone is reported for some rows only, either as once, few or many, or as a class for expanded clones.

V gene	J gene	D gene	clone size	CDR3 DNA	CDR3 protein
TRBV30	TRBJ2-7	.	.	TGTGCCTGGAGCCCGGGACATTTCGACGAGCAGTACTTC	CAWSPGHFDEQYF
TRBV2	TRBJ1-2	TRBD1	.	TGTGCCAGCAGTCCGGGACAGGGTGACTATGGCTACACCTTC	CASSPGQGDYGYTF
TRBV6-4	TRBJ2-3	TRBD2	.	TGTGCCAGCAGTGCGGCTCTGGTCGAAAGCGGGAGGAATACAGATACGCAGTATTTT	CASSAALVESGRNTDTQYF
TRBV5-5	TRBJ1-4	.	.	TGTGCCAGCAGTTTTTGGGGGGAAACTAATGAAAAACTGTTTTTT	CASSFWGETNEKLFF
TRBV5-4	TRBJ2-5	.	.	TGTGCCAGCAGCTCGAGGACATACCAAGAGACCCAGTACTTC	CASSSRTYQETQYF
TRBV4-1	TRBJ2-7	TRBD2	.	TGCGCCAGCAGCCAAGAGTGGCGGGAGAGGGCCTACGAGCAGTACTTC	CASSQEWRERAYEQYF
TRBV27	TRBJ2-1	.	.	TGTGCCAGCAGTTTTGGGCGACACAATGAGCAGTTCTTC	CASSFGRHNEQFF
TRBV21-1	TRBJ2-3	.	.	TGTGCCAGCAGCAAGGGAGCGGGAGGGCTGGATACGCAGTATTTT	CASSKGAGGLDTQYF
TRBV6-4	TRBJ1-6	.	.	TGTGCCAGCAGTGACGAGGGGGAACTTAGAAACAGCTCCTATAATTCACCCCTCCACTTT	CASSDEGELRNSSYNSPLHF
TRBV6-5	TRBJ2-1	.	.	TGTGCCAGCAGTCTGAGCTCCTACAATGAGCAGTTCTTC	CASSLSSYNEQFF
TRBV2	TRBJ2-2	TRBD2	.	TGTGCCAGCAGTGTAACTAGCGGGGGTGGCGGGGAGCTGTTTTTT	CASSVTSGGGGELFF
TRBV5-1	TRBJ1-1	.	few	TGCGCCAGCAGCGGGGGTGTGGGCAGGGGTGTCGCTGAAGCTTTCTTT	CASSGGVGRGVAEAFF
TRBV11-3	TRBJ2-2	TRBD2	.	TGTGCCAGCAGCTTCGGGACTAGCGGGGAGCTGTTTTTT	CASSFGTSGELFF
TRBV10-2	TRBJ1-6	TRBD1	.	TGCGCCAGCAGTGTTGGACAGGCGGGGAATTCACCCCTCCACTTT	CASSVGQAGNSPLHF
TRBV20-1	TRBJ2-7	.	.	TGCAGTGCTAGTTCTGCGTCCTACGAGCAGTACTTC	CSASSASYEQYF
TRBV10-3	TRBJ2-5	.	.	TGTGCCATCAGTGAAGGTGCTACGGGGGAGACCCAGTACTTC	CAISEGATGETQYF
TRBV20-1	TRBJ1-2	.	.	TGCAGTGGTGTCCCGGGGGTTGGCTACACCTTC	CSGVPGVGYTF
TRBV11-3	TRBJ2-1	.	.	TGTGCCAGCAGCCCCCAGCCCGGGGTTCAGTACAATGAGCAGTTCTTC	CASSPQPGVQYNEQFF
TRBV11-2	TRBJ2-3	.	.	TGTGCCAGCAGCTTAGTCTCAGGGCGCGCCGGAGATACGCAGTATTTT	CASSLVSGRAGDTQYF
TRBV6-5	TRBJ2-3	TRBD1	once	TGTGCCAGCAGAAAAGGACAGGGAACAGATACGCAGTATTTT	CASRKGQGTDTQYF
TRBV28	TRBJ1-6	.	.	TGTGCCAGCCAGCAGGGTTTCCATAATTCACCCCTCCACTTT	CASQQGFHNSPLHF
TRBV15	TRBJ2-3	.	once	TGTGCCACCAGCTTCCAGGGGGGTAACGCAGATACGCAGTATTTT	CATSFQGGNADTQYF
TRBV21-1	TRBJ1-2	.	.	TGTGCCAGCAGCAACGGGTCGCTGACAGGGGGATCAAAAAGCTATGGCTACACCTTC	CASSNGSLTGGSKSYGYTF
TRBV4-2	TRBJ2-3	.	.	TGTGCCAGCAGTTACGGAACAGGAACTAGCACAGATACGCAGTATTTT	CASSYGTGTSTDTQYF
TRBV2	TRBJ1-2	.	.	TGTGCCAGCAGCCCACCGGGGGGAGAAAAGAACTATGGCTACACCTTC	CASSPPGGEKNYGYTF
TRBV10-3	TRBJ2-3	TRBD2	.	TGTGCCATCATGGTGAGGCGGGGGGGAGGAGATACGCAGTATTTT	CAIMVRRGGGDTQYF
TRBV3-1/TRBV3-2	TRBJ2-2	TRBD2	.	TGTGCCAGCAGCCAGTTTATAGCGGGGCAAGGTGGCACCGGGGAGCTGTTTTTT	CASSQFIAGQGGTGELFF
TRBV4-2	TRBJ2-1	.	.	TGTGCCAGCAGCCAAGATGGCAAAGAACACAATGAGCAGTTCTTC	CASSQDGKEHNEQFF
TRBV27	TRBJ2-3	.	.	TGTGCCAGCAGTCGGCGACCGGGGGTAGGGGCGGGTACAGATACGCAGTATTTT	CASSRRPGVGAGTDTQYF
TRBV27	TRBJ1-2	.	.	TGTGCCAGCAGTTTATCTTCCCCCTCCGGGAAAGGCTACACCTTC	CASSLSSPSGKGYTF
TRBV7-9	TRBJ2-1	.	.	TGTGCCAGCCCCCGGGGAGGGGGCAATGAGCAGTTCTTC	CASPRGGGNEQFF
TRBV12-3/TRBV12-4	TRBJ2-5	.	once	TGTGCCAGCAGGATACAGGGACGGGAGACCCAGTACTTC	CASRIQGRETQYF
TRBV3-1/TRBV3-2	TRBJ2-1	.	.	TGTGCCAGCAGCCAAGATTGGGTTTCGGGGAGTGAGCAGTTCTTC	CASSQDWVSGSEQFF
TRBV29-1	TRBJ2-3	TRBD1	.	TGCAGCCTAAGACAGGGGGGCACAGATACGCAGTATTTT	CSLRQGGTDTQYF
TRBV5-1	TRBJ2-2	TRBD1	.	TGCGCCAGCTGGGACAGCGCGAACACCGGGGAGCTGTTTTTT	CASWDSANTGELFF
TRBV4-2	TRBJ2-3	TRBD1	.	TGTGCCAGCAGCCAAGCAGGGACAGGGGAAGATACGCAGTATTTT	CASSQAGTGEDTQYF
TRBV7-9	TRBJ2-5	.	.	TGTGCCAGCAGCCAAAAAGAGACCCAGTACTTC	CASSQKETQYF
TRBV10-3	TRBJ2-5	.	.	TGTGCCATCAGTGAGTCCGCGGGATTAGAGACCCAGTACTTC	CAISESAGLETQYF
TRBV2	TRBJ1-2	TRBD1	.	TGTGCCAGCAGTGACCCAGGGGGCTACTATGGCTACACCTTC	CASSDPGGYYGYTF
TRBV6-6	TRBJ1-6	.	.	TGTGCCAGCTCCCCCGGGGGTCGTTATTCACCCCTCCACTTT	CASSPGGRYSPLHF